The 3 T cell receptor beta chains below were found in one sample sequenced in a study of T cell clonality in common variable immunodeficiency. TCRdb's copy holds only in-frame clones and misses some; the assay was immunoSEQ multiplex PCR. The sample is made up of around 81,000 clones, none counted only once. The sample was peripheral blood mononuclear cells. These receptors originate from a person aged 18-69 years in good health.

This clone was counted at least ten times. The sequence runs out 3 residues before the end of the CDR3; the remainder is reconstructed from the germline J gene. The chain couples TRBV6-2 or TRBV6-3 to TRBJ1-2; TRBD1 might be the D (5 bases). This CDR3 is built from 13 residues. CDR1 is MNHEY and CDR2 is SVGEGT in the germline V gene. This chain's CDR3 is CASSSGKPQGYTF. CDR3 bases read: TGTGCCAGCAGCTCAGGGAAACCTCAAGGC.

This clone appeared many times. The germline gene is not matched at one end of the junction; a read error may be the cause. The read terminates 3 residues before the CDR3 end, so the remaining end is supplied by the germline J gene. The V gene is TRBV4-2, the J gene TRBJ2-7; TRBD2 matches at 8 bases. This CDR3 contains 16 residues. In germline, CDR1 is LGHNA, CDR2 YNFKEQ. CDR3 sequence: CASSRSVTSGLYEQYF. CDR3 DNA, as far as it was read: TGCGCCAGCAGCCGCTCGGTCACTAGCGGTCTCTACGAG.

Details on this clone: The read falls 3 residues short of the CDR3 end, and the missing part is taken from the germline J gene. The rearrangement joins TRBV2 to TRBJ2-7, with D tentatively TRBD1 (7 bases). V lost 3 bases and J 5 bases, leaving 14 bases between the germline ends. The length of the CDR3 is 14 residues. Germline CDR1 and CDR2: SNHLY and FYNNEI. The CDR3 loop reads CASSDRGTVHEQYF. Partial CDR3 DNA: TGTGCCAGCAGTGATCGCGGGACAGTACACGAG.